Many counts were recorded for the clone carrying this T cell receptor beta chain. The sample comes from a study of naive and memory T cell subsets. Both TRBC1 and TRBC2 were covered by a beta constant-region primer of two equimolar oligonucleotides. Each CDR3 protein is one row after TCRdb ran MiXCR on the UMI-ligation and nested PCR reads. Of almost 5,500 distinct CDR3 sequences in the sample, 6% to 8.5% were seen once. The CDR3 runs to 16 residues. Per germline, CDR1 LGHNA and CDR2 YSLEER. The ends lost 1 base at V and 5 bases at J; junction bases unmatched: 3. This clonotype originated in a human donor in good health. The genes are TRBV4-3 and TRBJ2-1, with TRBD2 matching 12 bases. Sequencing input: effector memory CD8+ T cells from blood. Indicated subset: effector memory, CD45RA- CD27-. The CDR3: CASSQGLAGVDNEQFF. The CDR3 DNA sequence: TGCGCCAGCAGCCAAGGACTAGCGGGAGTAGACAATGAGCAGTTCTTC.